This T cell receptor beta chain was retrieved from a study of identical twins. The sample holds many counts of this clonotype. There are 14 residues in the CDR3. The germline V and J ends were trimmed by 3 bases and 11 bases, with 19 bases remaining between them. Germline V gene data show CDR1 as MNHEY and CDR2 as SVGAGI. It was template switching that added a universal primer site, and there were unique molecular identifiers on the cDNA. TCRdb passed the 5' RACE reads through MiXCR, listing each CDR3 protein once. The sample holds about 260,000 distinct CDR3 sequences, roughly 7% seen once. These same data were also listed under a study on yellow fever vaccine responses in identical twins.

V usage is TRBV6-5 and J usage is TRBJ1-2; no clear D. The TCR sequence derives from a woman aged 18 to 35 in good health. Material: memory (CD45RO+) T cells sorted from blood. CDR3 region: CASSYLVGHSEYTF. The DNA for the CDR3 is TGTGCCAGCAGTTATCTCGTCGGGCATTCGGAGTACACCTTC.